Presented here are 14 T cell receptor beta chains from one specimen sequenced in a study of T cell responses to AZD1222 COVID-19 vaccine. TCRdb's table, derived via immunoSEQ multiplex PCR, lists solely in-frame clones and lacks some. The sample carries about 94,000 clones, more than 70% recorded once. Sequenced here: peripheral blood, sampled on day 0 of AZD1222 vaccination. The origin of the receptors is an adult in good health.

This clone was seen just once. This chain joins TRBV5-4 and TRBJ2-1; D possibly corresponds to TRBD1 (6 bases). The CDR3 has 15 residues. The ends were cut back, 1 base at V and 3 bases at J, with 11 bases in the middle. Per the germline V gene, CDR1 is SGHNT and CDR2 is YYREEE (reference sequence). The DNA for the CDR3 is TGTGCCAGCAGCTTGTCAGGGGATTTCTACAATGAGCAGTTCTTC. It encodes CASSLSGDFYNEQFF. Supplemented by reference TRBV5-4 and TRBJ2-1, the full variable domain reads ETGVTQSPTHLIKTRGQQVTLRCSSQSGHNTVSWYQQALGQGPQFIFQYYREEENGRGNFPPRFSGLQFPNYSSELNVNALELDDSALYLCASSLSGDFYNEQFFGPGTRLTVL.

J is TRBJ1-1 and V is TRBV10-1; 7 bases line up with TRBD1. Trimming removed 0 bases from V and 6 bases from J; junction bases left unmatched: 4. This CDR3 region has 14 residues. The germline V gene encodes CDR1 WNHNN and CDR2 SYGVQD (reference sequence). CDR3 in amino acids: CASSESGGYAEAFF. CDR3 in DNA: TGCGCCAGCAGTGAGTCAGGGGGCTACGCTGAAGCTTTCTTT.

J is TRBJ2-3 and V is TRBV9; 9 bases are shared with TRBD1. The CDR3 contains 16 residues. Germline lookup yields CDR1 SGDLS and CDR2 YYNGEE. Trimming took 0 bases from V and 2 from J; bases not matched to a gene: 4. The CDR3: CASSVGTGDLTDTQYF. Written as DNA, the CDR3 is TGTGCCAGCAGCGTAGGGACAGGGGACCTCACAGATACGCAGTATTTT.

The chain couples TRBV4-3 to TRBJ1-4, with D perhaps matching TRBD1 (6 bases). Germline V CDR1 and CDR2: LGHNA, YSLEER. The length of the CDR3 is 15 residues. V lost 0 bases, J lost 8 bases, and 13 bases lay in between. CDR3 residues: CASSQDRGWEEKLFF. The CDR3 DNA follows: TGCGCCAGCAGCCAAGACAGGGGTTGGGAAGAAAAACTGTTTTTT.

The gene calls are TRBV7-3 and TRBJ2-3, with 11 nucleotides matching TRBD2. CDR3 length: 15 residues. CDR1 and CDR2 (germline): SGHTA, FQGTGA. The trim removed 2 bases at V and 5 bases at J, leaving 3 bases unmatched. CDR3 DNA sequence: TGTGCCAGCAGCTTACCGACTAGCGGGGTAGATACGCAGTATTTT. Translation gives CASSLPTSGVDTQYF.

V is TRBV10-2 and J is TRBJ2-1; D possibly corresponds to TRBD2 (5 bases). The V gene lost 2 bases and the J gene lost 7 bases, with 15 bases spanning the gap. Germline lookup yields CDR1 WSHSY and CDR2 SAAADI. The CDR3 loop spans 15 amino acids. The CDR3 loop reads CASSEPLGGRNEQFF. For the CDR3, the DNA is TGCGCCAGCAGTGAGCCCCTAGGAGGAAGGAATGAGCAGTTCTTC.

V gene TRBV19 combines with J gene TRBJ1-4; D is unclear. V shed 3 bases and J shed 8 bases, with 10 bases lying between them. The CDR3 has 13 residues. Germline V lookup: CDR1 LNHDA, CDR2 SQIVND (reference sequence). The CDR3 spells CASSIAREEKLFF. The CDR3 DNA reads TGTGCCAGTAGTATTGCCCGGGAAGAAAAACTGTTTTTT.

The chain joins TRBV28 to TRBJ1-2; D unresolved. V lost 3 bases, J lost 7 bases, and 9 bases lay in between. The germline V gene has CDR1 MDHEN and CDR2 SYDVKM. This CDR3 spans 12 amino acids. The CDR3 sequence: CASSLGGFGYTF. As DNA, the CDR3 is TGTGCCAGCAGTTTGGGTGGGTTTGGCTACACCTTC.

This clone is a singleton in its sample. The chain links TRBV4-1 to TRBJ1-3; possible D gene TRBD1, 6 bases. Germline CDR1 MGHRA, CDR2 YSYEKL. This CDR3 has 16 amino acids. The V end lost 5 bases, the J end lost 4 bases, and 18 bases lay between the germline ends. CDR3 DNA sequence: TGCGCCAGCAGCTCCATCGGGGGGGCGAGAGGAAACACCATATATTTT. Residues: CASSSIGGARGNTIYF.

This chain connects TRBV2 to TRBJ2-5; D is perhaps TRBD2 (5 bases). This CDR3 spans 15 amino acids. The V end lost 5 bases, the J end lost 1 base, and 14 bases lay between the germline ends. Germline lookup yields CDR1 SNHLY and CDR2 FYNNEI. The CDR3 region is CASSRSRGTQETQYF. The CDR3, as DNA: TGTGCCAGCAGTCGTTCTCGGGGAACCCAAGAGACCCAGTACTTC.

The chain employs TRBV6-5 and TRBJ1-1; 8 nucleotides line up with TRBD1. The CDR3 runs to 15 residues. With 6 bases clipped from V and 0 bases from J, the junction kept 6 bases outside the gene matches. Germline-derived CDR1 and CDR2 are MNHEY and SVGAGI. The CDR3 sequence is CASRERQGLNTEAFF. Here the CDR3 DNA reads TGTGCCAGCAGAGAGCGACAGGGGCTGAACACTGAAGCTTTCTTT.

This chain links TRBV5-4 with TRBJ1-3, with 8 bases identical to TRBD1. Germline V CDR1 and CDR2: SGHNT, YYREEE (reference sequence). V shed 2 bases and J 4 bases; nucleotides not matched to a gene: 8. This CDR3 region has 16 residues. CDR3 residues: CASSLSLTGAGNTIYF. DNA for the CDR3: TGTGCCAGCAGCTTAAGCCTGACAGGGGCGGGAAACACCATATATTTT. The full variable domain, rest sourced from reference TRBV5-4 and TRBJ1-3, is ETGVTQSPTHLIKTRGQQVTLRCSSQSGHNTVSWYQQALGQGPQFIFQYYREEENGRGNFPPRFSGLQFPNYSSELNVNALELDDSALYLCASSLSLTGAGNTIYFGEGSWLTVV.

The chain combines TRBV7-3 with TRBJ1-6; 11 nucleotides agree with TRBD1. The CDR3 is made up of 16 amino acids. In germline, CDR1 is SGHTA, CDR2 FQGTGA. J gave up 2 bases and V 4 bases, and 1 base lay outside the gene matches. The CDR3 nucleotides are TGTGCCAGCAGCTCGGGACAGGGGGCCTATAATTCACCCCTCCACTTT. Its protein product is CASSSGQGAYNSPLHF.

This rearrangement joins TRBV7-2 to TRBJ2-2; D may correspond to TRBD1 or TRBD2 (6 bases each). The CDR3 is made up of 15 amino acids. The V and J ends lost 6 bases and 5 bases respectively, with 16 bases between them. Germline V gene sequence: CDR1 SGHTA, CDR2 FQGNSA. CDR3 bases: TGTGCCAGCAGAACCGGGGGCGTAATAACCGGGGAGCTGTTTTTT. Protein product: CASRTGGVITGELFF.